These 15 T cell receptor beta chains originate from one sample sequenced in a study of cytomegalovirus exposure and HLA in healthy donors. 60 Vbeta and 13 Jbeta primers were used in PCR. Sequencing was performed with immunoSEQ multiplex PCR; in TCRdb, only in-frame clones are kept and a portion is missing. The data contain approximately 90,000 clones, more than 70% of them singletons. Material for sequencing was PBMCs. The receptor set was obtained from a man in his forties or fifties in good health and CMV-seronegative.

A word on this clone: Mismatch with germline at one junction end may stem from a read error. This chain uses TRBV7-9 with TRBJ2-7, with TRBD1 identical over 9 bases. From germline, CDR1 is SEHNR and CDR2 FQNEAQ (reference sequence). This CDR3 is 16 amino acids long. CDR3 DNA sequence: TGTGCCAGCAGCTTAGTCCCGACAGGGGGTTTTTACGGGCAGTACTTC. Its protein is CASSLVPTGGFYGQYF.

The chain recombines TRBV2 with TRBJ1-2, with 8 nucleotides matching TRBD1. CDR1 is SNHLY, CDR2 FYNNEI, per germline. CDR3 length: 14 amino acids. J gave up 2 bases and V 6 bases, and 5 bases lay outside the gene matches. The CDR3 coding sequence is TGTGCCAGCAGGGGTGGACAGGGCAACTATGGCTACACCTTC. Protein product: CASRGGQGNYGYTF.

This chain connects TRBV30 to TRBJ1-3; 7 nucleotides match TRBD1. The germline gives CDR1 GTSNPN, CDR2 SVGIG (reference sequence). The ends lost 5 bases at V and 5 bases at J; junction bases unmatched: 6. This CDR3 has 13 residues. CDR3: CAWGGQFRNTIYF. CDR3 sequence (DNA): TGTGCCTGGGGGGGACAGTTCCGAAACACCATATATTTT.

The chain combines TRBV10-1 with TRBJ2-1; 9 nucleotides align to TRBD1. Germline V gene data show CDR1 as WNHNN and CDR2 as SYGVQD (reference sequence). The V segment lost 3 bases and the J segment 9 bases; nucleotides outside the gene matches: 9. CDR3 length: 15 amino acids. The CDR3 coding sequence is TGCGCCAGCAGTGAAATCCGGGACAGGGAAGGTGAGCAGTTCTTC. This codes for CASSEIRDREGEQFF.

The V gene is TRBV7-9, the J gene TRBJ1-1; D is undetermined. Germline V lookup: CDR1 SEHNR, CDR2 FQNEAQ (reference sequence). With 2 bases removed from V and 1 base from J, the gap between germline ends came to 8 bases. This CDR3 comprises 14 residues. Written as DNA, the CDR3 is TGTGCCAGCAGCTTAATTCGAGGGAACACTGAAGCTTTCTTT. Protein sequence: CASSLIRGNTEAFF.

This clone was recorded a few times. This chain uses TRBV5-1 with TRBJ1-1; TRBD1 aligns across 8 bases. CDR1 and CDR2 from the germline V gene are SGHRS and YFSETQ. The ends lost 1 base at V and 5 bases at J; junction bases unmatched: 4. This CDR3 comprises 14 residues. The CDR3 is CASSLTGDRTEAFF. CDR3 coding DNA: TGCGCCAGCAGCTTGACAGGGGACAGGACTGAAGCTTTCTTT. The full variable domain, rest sourced from reference TRBV5-1 and TRBJ1-1, is KAGVTQTPRYLIKTRGQQVTLSCSPISGHRSVSWYQQTPGQGLQFLFEYFSETQRNKGNFPGRFSGRQFSNSRSEMNVSTLELGDSALYLCASSLTGDRTEAFFGQGTRLTVV.

The J gene is TRBJ2-7, the V gene TRBV28; no reliable D call. This CDR3 has 13 residues. The V gene's germline CDR1 is MDHEN and CDR2 SYDVKM. V was shortened by 5 bases and J by 2 bases, with 10 bases between the two germline ends. The CDR3 spells CASSPVPTYEQYF. In DNA, the CDR3 is TGTGCCAGCAGTCCCGTACCTACCTACGAGCAGTACTTC.

The chain carries TRBV29-1 and TRBJ1-5; D uncertain. The CDR3 covers 13 residues. Between the trimmed V and J ends, which lost 4 bases and 4 bases, there was a span of 11 bases. CDR1 is SQVTM and CDR2 is ANQGSEA in the germline V gene. As DNA, the CDR3 is TGCAGCGTTGCCCAGCGTAAGAATCAGCCCCAGCATTTT. Amino acid sequence: CSVAQRKNQPQHF.

The chain has TRBV9 and TRBJ2-1, with D unclear. V gave up 3 bases and J gave up 0 bases, with 7 bases separating them. The CDR3 spans 14 residues. The germline gives CDR1 SGDLS, CDR2 YYNGEE. CDR3 sequence reads: CASSAISSYNEQFF. The CDR3 DNA sequence: TGTGCCAGCAGCGCTATTAGCTCCTACAATGAGCAGTTCTTC.

J is TRBJ2-5 and V is TRBV30; 9 bases agree with TRBD1. The ends lost 4 bases at V and 6 bases at J; junction bases unmatched: 15. There are 16 residues in the CDR3. Germline V gene data show CDR1 as GTSNPN and CDR2 as SVGIG (reference sequence). The CDR3 DNA reads TGTGCCTGGAATCGCCAAGGGACAGGGTTTGTTCAGACCCAGTACTTC. This encodes CAWNRQGTGFVQTQYF.

This clone was counted a few times. This rearrangement joins TRBV7-9 to TRBJ2-1; 10 positions match TRBD2. The CDR3 is 16 amino acids. From germline, CDR1 is SEHNR and CDR2 FQNEAQ (reference sequence). V lost 0 bases to trimming and J lost 7 bases; unmatched junction nucleotides: 6. The CDR3 reads CASSLAVQAGGNEQFF. As DNA, the CDR3 is TGTGCCAGCAGCTTAGCAGTGCAAGCGGGAGGGAATGAGCAGTTCTTC.

This clone was recorded a few times. This chain uses TRBV5-1 with TRBJ1-1; D unclear. This CDR3 region has 15 residues. Germline loops: CDR1 SGHRS, CDR2 YFSETQ. V lost 4 bases and J lost 1, with 14 bases in between. The CDR3 protein is CASSPLIFGNTEAFF. CDR3 nucleotides: TGCGCCAGCAGCCCCCTAATTTTCGGGAACACTGAAGCTTTCTTT. The variable domain in full, completed from reference TRBV5-1 and TRBJ1-1, reads KAGVTQTPRYLIKTRGQQVTLSCSPISGHRSVSWYQQTPGQGLQFLFEYFSETQRNKGNFPGRFSGRQFSNSRSEMNVSTLELGDSALYLCASSPLIFGNTEAFFGQGTRLTVV.

DNA for the CDR3: TGCAGCGTTGAACGACAGGGGGGTAACACTGAAGCTTTCTTT. Its protein is CSVERQGGNTEAFF. This chain uses TRBV29-1 with TRBJ1-1; 9 bases match TRBD1. The CDR3 runs to 14 residues. Germline V lookup: CDR1 SQVTM, CDR2 ANQGSEA. The J segment lost 2 bases and the V segment lost 2 bases, leaving 3 bases of the junction unmatched.

This chain links TRBV10-3 with TRBJ2-7; 8 bases map to TRBD1. The CDR3 is 13 residues long. Looked up from germline, CDR1 is ENHRY and CDR2 is SYGVKD. The V segment lost 10 bases and the J segment 2 bases; nucleotides outside the gene matches: 7. The CDR3 loop is CATSQGDAYEQYF. In DNA form, the CDR3 reads TGTGCCACATCACAGGGGGACGCCTACGAGCAGTACTTC.

This clone turned up a few times. The CDR3 region is CASSLGGGNTEAFF. The DNA for the CDR3 is TGTGCCAGCAGCTTAGGGGGCGGGAACACTGAAGCTTTCTTT. This chain connects TRBV7-3 to TRBJ1-1; TRBD1 might be the D (6 bases). CDR3 length: 14 amino acids. The V gene lost 2 bases and the J gene lost 1 base, with 8 bases spanning the gap. Germline CDR1 is SGHTA and CDR2 is FQGTGA.